These 2 T cell receptor beta chains were all obtained from the same sample, sequenced in a study of somatic mutations in cytotoxic T cells in rheumatoid arthritis. Using immunoSEQ multiplex PCR, the repertoire was profiled, and TCRdb retains in-frame clones only, with some absent. This table holds roughly 9,800 clones, 80% found once. The sequencing sample was made of CD8+ T cells sorted from blood. Every receptor here comes from an adult with rheumatoid arthritis.

V usage is TRBV6-1 and J usage is TRBJ1-3; TRBD1 is a possible D gene (5 bases). Germline CDR1 is MNHNS and CDR2 is SASEGT. This CDR3 has 15 amino acids. Trimming shortened V by 4 bases and J by 0 bases, and 10 bases separated the two germline ends. The CDR3 DNA reads as TGTGCCAGCAGTGGACAGCTAGCCTCTGGAAACACCATATATTTT. Translating gives CASSGQLASGNTIYF.

The V gene is TRBV11-2, the J gene TRBJ1-5; D possibly corresponds to TRBD1 (6 bases). V lost 5 bases and J lost 0, with 11 bases in between. This CDR3 is built from 15 residues. CDR1 is SGHAT and CDR2 is FQNNGV in the germline V gene. The DNA for the CDR3 is TGTGCCAGCAGCCTCGGGACACGTAGCAATCAGCCCCAGCATTTT. Amino acids: CASSLGTRSNQPQHF.